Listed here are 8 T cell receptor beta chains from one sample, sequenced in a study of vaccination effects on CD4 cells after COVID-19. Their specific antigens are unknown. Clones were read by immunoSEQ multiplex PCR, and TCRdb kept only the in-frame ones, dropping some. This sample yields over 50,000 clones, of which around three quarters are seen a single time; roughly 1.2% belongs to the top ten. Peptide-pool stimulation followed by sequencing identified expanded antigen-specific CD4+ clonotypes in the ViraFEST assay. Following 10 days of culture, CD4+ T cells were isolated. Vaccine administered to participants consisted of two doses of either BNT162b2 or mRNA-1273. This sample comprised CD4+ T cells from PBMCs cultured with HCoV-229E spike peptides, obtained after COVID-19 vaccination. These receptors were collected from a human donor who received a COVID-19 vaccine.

The CDR3 loop is CASSMVGETQYF. The CDR3 nucleotides are TGTGCCAGTAGTATGGTGGGAGAGACCCAGTACTTC. The chain uses TRBV19 and TRBJ2-5; D is undetermined. CDR1 and CDR2 from the germline V gene are LNHDA and SQIVND (reference sequence). The CDR3 spans 12 residues. V was clipped by 3 bases and J by 4 bases, with 6 bases between them.

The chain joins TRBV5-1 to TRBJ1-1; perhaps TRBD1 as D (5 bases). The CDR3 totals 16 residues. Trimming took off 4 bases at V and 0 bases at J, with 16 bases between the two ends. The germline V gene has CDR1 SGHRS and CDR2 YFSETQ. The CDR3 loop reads CASSGGAGRMNTEAFF. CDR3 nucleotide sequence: TGCGCCAGCAGCGGGGGAGCGGGACGCATGAACACTGAAGCTTTCTTT.

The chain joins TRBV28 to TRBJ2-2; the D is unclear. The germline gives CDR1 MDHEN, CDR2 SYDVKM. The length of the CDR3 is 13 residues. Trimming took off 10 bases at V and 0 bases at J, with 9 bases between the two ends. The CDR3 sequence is CATRSANTGELFF. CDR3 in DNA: TGTGCCACCAGGAGCGCGAACACCGGGGAGCTGTTTTTT.

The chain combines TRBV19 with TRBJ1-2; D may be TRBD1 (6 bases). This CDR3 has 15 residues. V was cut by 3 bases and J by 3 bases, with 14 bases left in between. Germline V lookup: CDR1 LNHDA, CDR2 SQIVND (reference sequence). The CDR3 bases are TGTGCCAGTAGTATTGGAACAGGGTTTGACTATGGCTACACCTTC. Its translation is CASSIGTGFDYGYTF. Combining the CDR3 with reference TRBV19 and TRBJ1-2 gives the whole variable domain DGGITQSPKYLFRKEGQNVTLSCEQNLNHDAMYWYRQDPGQGLRLIYYSQIVNDFQKGDIAEGYSVSREKKESFPLTVTSAQKNPTAFYLCASSIGTGFDYGYTFGSGTRLTVV.

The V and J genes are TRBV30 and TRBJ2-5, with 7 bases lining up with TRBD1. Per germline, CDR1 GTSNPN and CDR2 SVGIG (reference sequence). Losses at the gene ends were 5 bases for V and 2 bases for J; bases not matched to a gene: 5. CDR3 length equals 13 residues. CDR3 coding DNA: TGTGCCTGGTTCGCAGGGGGACAAGAGACCCAGTACTTC. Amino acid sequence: CAWFAGGQETQYF.

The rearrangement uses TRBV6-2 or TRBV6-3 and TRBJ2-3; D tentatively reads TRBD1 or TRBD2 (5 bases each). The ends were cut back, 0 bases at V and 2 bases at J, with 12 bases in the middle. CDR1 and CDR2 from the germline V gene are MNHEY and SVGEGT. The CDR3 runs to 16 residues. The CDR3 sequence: CASSYSRWGYTDTQYF. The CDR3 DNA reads TGTGCCAGCAGTTACTCTAGGTGGGGGTACACAGATACGCAGTATTTT.

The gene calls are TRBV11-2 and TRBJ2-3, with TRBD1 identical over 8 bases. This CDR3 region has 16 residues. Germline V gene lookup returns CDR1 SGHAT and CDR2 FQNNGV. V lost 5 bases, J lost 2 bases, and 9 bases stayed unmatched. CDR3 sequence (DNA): TGTGCCAGCAGCCGTTTCCAGGGGGCTGACACAGATACGCAGTATTTT. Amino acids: CASSRFQGADTDTQYF.

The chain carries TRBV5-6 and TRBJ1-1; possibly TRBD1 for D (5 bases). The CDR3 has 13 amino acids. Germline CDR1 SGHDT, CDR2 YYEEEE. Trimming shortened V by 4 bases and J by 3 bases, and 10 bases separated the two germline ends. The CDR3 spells CASSRIRDTEAFF. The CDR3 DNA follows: TGTGCCAGCAGCCGGATCAGGGACACTGAAGCTTTCTTT.